Listed below are T cell receptor beta chains from one sample, sequenced in a study of blood T cell repertoires in COVID-19. Some clones are missing from TCRdb's copy, which holds only in-frame ones; the method was immunoSEQ multiplex PCR. This table has 200,000 to 300,000 clones, around four fifths appearing once. The specimen was peripheral blood. These receptors came from a man aged 55 to 69 with acute or convalescent COVID-19. Both conserved end residues are part of each CDR3. Each record gives: clone size, J gene, V gene, D gene, CDR3 DNA, CDR3 protein. A D gene is named only where the DNA matches it firmly. Clone sizes are given selectively: once, few, many, or a class where the clone is expanded.

.	TRBJ1-4	TRBV7-2	.	TGTGCCAGCAGCTCCCCTTCTAATGAAAAACTGTTTTTT	CASSSPSNEKLFF
few	TRBJ1-5	TRBV6-2/TRBV6-3	.	TGTGCCAGCAGTTACTCAGGGGTTAGCAATCAGCCCCAGCATTTT	CASSYSGVSNQPQHF
.	TRBJ2-2	TRBV19	TRBD1	TGTGCCAGTAGTTCCTCCGGGACAGGGGGAATCGGGGAGCTGTTTTTT	CASSSSGTGGIGELFF
.	TRBJ1-2	TRBV18	.	TGTGCCAGCTCACCTAACAGGGAGAGGACTAACTATGGCTACACCTTC	CASSPNRERTNYGYTF
.	TRBJ1-2	TRBV27	TRBD1	TGTGCCAGCAGTCCCGGGACAGTGGGCTATGGCTACACCTTC	CASSPGTVGYGYTF
.	TRBJ2-1	TRBV7-9	.	TGTGCCAGCAGCTTTAGGGGAGGAGGGTTAGCGACGAACAATGAGCAGTTCTTC	CASSFRGGGLATNNEQFF
.	TRBJ2-7	TRBV27	TRBD1	TGTGCCAGCAGTACGACCGGGACAGGAAGATCCTACGAGCAGTACTTC	CASSTTGTGRSYEQYF
.	TRBJ1-4	TRBV11-2	.	TGTGCCAGCAGCTTTGACAGCTACCCATTTTTT	CASSFDSYPFF
once	TRBJ2-1	TRBV5-1	.	TGCGCCAGCAGCCGGACGGGTTCCCCGGGGTACAATGAGCAGTTCTTC	CASSRTGSPGYNEQFF
.	TRBJ2-7	TRBV6-5	.	TGTGCCACCGGAACTTCAGGCGAGCAGTACTTC	CATGTSGEQYF
.	TRBJ1-5	TRBV19	TRBD1	TGTGCCAGTAGTACGGGACAGGGGGACAATCAGCCCCAGCATTTT	CASSTGQGDNQPQHF
few	TRBJ1-3	TRBV10-2	.	TGCGCCAGCAACAGGGAGGGCGGAAACACCATATATTTT	CASNREGGNTIYF
few	TRBJ1-3	TRBV7-9	.	TGTGCCAGCAGCTTTAACTCTGGAAACACCATATATTTT	CASSFNSGNTIYF
.	TRBJ1-2	TRBV27	.	TGTGCCAGCAGTTTAGTTGGAGACCGTAACTATGGCTACACCTTC	CASSLVGDRNYGYTF